Listed here are 25 T cell receptor beta chains from one sample, sequenced in a study of CD8 T cells in Susac syndrome. Random hexamers were used to reverse transcribe about 0.5 to 1 ug of RNA. TCRdb reanalysed the immunoSEQ multiplex PCR reads using MiXCR and keeps one entry per CDR3 protein. The sample contains about 200,000 distinct CDR3 sequences, about 93% of which appear only once. The sequenced sample was CD4+ T cells from PBMCs. These receptor sequences come from a human donor in good health.

The chain combines TRBV4-3 with TRBJ1-1, with 7 bases that match TRBD1. This CDR3 has 15 amino acids. Germline V gene data show CDR1 as LGHNA and CDR2 as YSLEER. Trimming cost V 0 bases and J 5 bases; bases outside gene matches: 6. The CDR3: CASSQERGPWTEAFF. CDR3 in DNA: TGCGCCAGCAGCCAAGAAAGGGGGCCTTGGACTGAAGCTTTCTTT.

The V call is TRBV3-1, the J call TRBJ1-6; TRBD1 matches at 7 bases. Per germline, CDR1 LGHDT and CDR2 YNNKEL (reference sequence). The CDR3 has 14 amino acids. V shed 6 bases and J 7 bases; nucleotides not matched to a gene: 6. The CDR3 sequence is CASRIGTVNSPLHF. The CDR3 DNA is TGTGCCAGCAGGATAGGGACAGTAAATTCACCCCTCCACTTT.

The chain links TRBV2 to TRBJ1-5; TRBD1 aligns across 7 bases. V gave up 6 bases and J gave up 2 bases; unmatched junction bases: 4. Germline CDR1 and CDR2: SNHLY and FYNNEI. The CDR3 is 14 amino acids. The CDR3 sequence is CASRSDRGNQPQHF. The CDR3 nucleotides are TGTGCCAGCAGATCCGACAGGGGCAATCAGCCCCAGCATTTT.

The V and J genes are TRBV5-1 and TRBJ2-3, with 9 positions matching TRBD2. The V gene end was trimmed by 1 base and the J gene end by 1 base; junction bases not matched to a gene: 7. Germline V gene lookup returns CDR1 SGHRS and CDR2 YFSETQ. CDR3 length equals 17 residues. The chain's CDR3 is CASSLWRGGAGTDTQYF. CDR3 sequence (DNA): TGCGCCAGCAGCTTGTGGCGCGGGGGGGCCGGCACAGATACGCAGTATTTT.

The chain couples TRBV6-1 to TRBJ1-1; D is unresolved. CDR3 length: 14 amino acids. In germline, CDR1 is MNHNS, CDR2 SASEGT. Trimming stripped 8 bases from V and 5 bases from J, with 18 bases between. The CDR3 bases are TGTGCCAGCGCCGGAAGGCCTCGGCGAACTGAAGCTTTCTTT. Residues: CASAGRPRRTEAFF.

The V gene is TRBV7-9, the J gene TRBJ1-5; no firm D call. CDR1 is SEHNR, CDR2 FQNEAQ, per germline (reference sequence). Trimming shortened V by 4 bases and J by 0 bases, and 13 bases separated the two germline ends. The CDR3 has 16 amino acids. CDR3 nucleotides: TGTGCCAGCAGCTCGGACGGAGTATATAGCAATCAGCCCCAGCATTTT. Translating gives CASSSDGVYSNQPQHF.

V usage is TRBV28 and J usage is TRBJ2-5; 7 bases map to TRBD2. Germline-derived CDR1 and CDR2 are MDHEN and SYDVKM. After removal of 1 base from V and 5 bases from J, the junction contained 7 bases not matched to a gene. The CDR3 spans 15 residues. The CDR3 protein is CASSLSGGGRETQYF. Here the CDR3 DNA reads TGTGCCAGCAGTTTATCGGGCGGGGGAAGGGAGACCCAGTACTTC.

V and J are TRBV6-5 and TRBJ2-6; D possibly corresponds to TRBD1 (8 bases). From germline, CDR1 is MNHEY and CDR2 SVGAGI. The V end lost 2 bases, the J end lost 1 base, and 12 bases lay between the germline ends. This CDR3 has 17 residues. CDR3 DNA: TGTGCCAGCAGTTACGGACAGGGACTATCTGGGGCCAACGTCCTGACTTTC. This encodes CASSYGQGLSGANVLTF.

The CDR3 region is CASSSTKELQGLNQPQHF. The CDR3 region has the DNA TGTGCCAGCAGTTCGACGAAAGAGCTACAGGGGCTCAATCAGCCCCAGCATTTT. This sequence joins TRBV6-2 or TRBV6-3 and TRBJ1-5; 7 bases line up with TRBD1. Losses at the gene ends were 4 bases for V and 3 bases for J; bases not matched to a gene: 15. The CDR3 loop spans 18 amino acids. Germline assignment: CDR1 MNHEY and CDR2 SVGEGT.

Turning to this clonotype: The DNA is omitted, as the CDR3 cannot be located on it reliably, and the CDR3 follows TCRdb's listing. The chain has TRBV5-6 and TRBJ2-7; TRBD2, the table's D call, was not compared with the DNA. The CDR3 contains 15 residues when both ends are counted. The germline V gene encodes CDR1 SGHDT and CDR2 YYEEEE. The CDR3 sequence is CASSSSGPGSYEQYV.

The V and J genes are TRBV7-9 and TRBJ2-2; D call uncertain. The CDR3 is 17 amino acids. The germline CDR1 and CDR2 sequences are SEHNR and FQNEAQ (reference sequence). V gave up 5 bases and J gave up 6 bases, with 22 bases separating them. The CDR3 sequence: CASSPEFSLWISGELFF. CDR3 nucleotides: TGTGCCAGCAGCCCAGAGTTCTCTCTCTGGATTTCCGGGGAGCTGTTTTTT.

CDR3 residues: CSASPYRGPSYNEQFF. Here the CDR3 DNA reads TGCAGTGCTAGTCCCTACAGGGGTCCGTCCTACAATGAGCAGTTCTTC. The V call is TRBV20-1, the J call TRBJ2-1; 7 bases fit TRBD1. The CDR3 consists of 16 residues. The junction had 9 bases not matched to a gene; V was cut back by 3 bases and J by 1 base. Germline V gene lookup returns CDR1 DFQATT and CDR2 SNEGSKA (reference sequence).

This clonotype came up once. V is TRBV20-1 and J is TRBJ1-2; D is undetermined. The germline gives CDR1 DFQATT, CDR2 SNEGSKA (reference sequence). V lost 6 bases and J lost 4, with 15 bases in between. The CDR3 is 13 residues long. CDR3: CSATSGDSYGYTF. CDR3 bases: TGCAGTGCAACATCCGGGGATTCCTATGGCTACACCTTC.

This rearrangement joins TRBV7-9 to TRBJ1-6; D gene uncertain. The CDR3 has 10 residues. Trimming shortened V by 3 bases and J by 14 bases, and 5 bases separated the two germline ends. Per the germline V gene, CDR1 is SEHNR and CDR2 is FQNEAQ (reference sequence). The CDR3 nucleotides read TGTGCCAGCAGCTTCGAAACCCTCCACTTT. This encodes CASSFETLHF. The variable domain in full, completed from reference TRBV7-9 and TRBJ1-6, reads DTGVSQNPRHKITKRGQNVTFRCDPISEHNRLYWYRQTLGQGPEFLTYFQNEAQLEKSRLLSDRFSAERPKGSFSTLEIQRTEQGDSAMYLCASSFETLHFGNGTRLTVT.

The chain links TRBV7-2 to TRBJ2-2, with no clear D. The CDR3 consists of 12 residues. Trimming took 1 base from V and 5 from J, leaving 2 bases between them. CDR1 and CDR2 from the germline V gene are SGHTA and FQGNSA. The CDR3 protein is CASSLVTGELFF. CDR3 DNA: TGTGCCAGCAGCTTAGTAACCGGGGAGCTGTTTTTT.

In this sample, this clonotype turned up a few times. The rearrangement uses TRBV4-1 and TRBJ2-1; no clear D. This CDR3 has 13 residues. Germline V gene lookup returns CDR1 MGHRA and CDR2 YSYEKL. The V and J ends lost 4 bases and 7 bases respectively, with 11 bases between them. The CDR3 sequence: CASSLQTGNEQFF. DNA of the CDR3: TGCGCCAGCAGCCTTCAGACTGGGAATGAGCAGTTCTTC.

The chain uses TRBV7-9 and TRBJ2-3; D not certain. Trimming took off 4 bases at V and 2 bases at J, with 4 bases between the two ends. CDR1 SEHNR and CDR2 FQNEAQ come from the germline V gene (reference sequence). The CDR3 runs 12 residues. The CDR3 is CASSWNTDTQYF. DNA of the CDR3: TGTGCCAGCAGCTGGAACACAGATACGCAGTATTTT.

The rearrangement joins TRBV7-2 to TRBJ2-5, with 7 nucleotides matching TRBD1. In germline, CDR1 is SGHTA, CDR2 FQGNSA. The CDR3 loop spans 14 amino acids. V gave up 3 bases and J gave up 1 base; unmatched junction bases: 2. The CDR3 loop reads CASSFYRGQETQYF. CDR3 coding DNA: TGTGCCAGCAGCTTCTACAGGGGCCAAGAGACCCAGTACTTC.

The chain carries TRBV6-5 and TRBJ2-3, with 12 bases fitting TRBD2. CDR1 and CDR2 (germline): MNHEY, SVGAGI. J gave up 6 bases and V 4 bases, and 5 bases lay outside the gene matches. There are 15 residues in the CDR3. CDR3 DNA sequence: TGTGCCAGCAGTTCGGGACTAGCGGGTGTGGATACGCAGTATTTT. It yields the protein CASSSGLAGVDTQYF.

The rearrangement joins TRBV6-1 to TRBJ1-2; TRBD1 might be the D (6 bases). This CDR3 has 13 amino acids. In germline, CDR1 is MNHNS, CDR2 SASEGT. The germline V and J ends were trimmed by 9 bases and 6 bases, with 17 bases remaining between them. CDR3 DNA sequence: TGTGCCAGTAGCGGGGGGGGCAACCATGGCTACACCTTC. Its translation: CASSGGGNHGYTF.

The chain employs TRBV5-1 and TRBJ2-7, with D hard to call. The CDR3 contains 15 residues. CDR1 is SGHRS, CDR2 YFSETQ, per germline. V gave up 3 bases and J gave up 6 bases, with 19 bases separating them. CDR3 in amino acids: CASSSSTGSLGEQYF. The CDR3 bases are TGCGCCAGCAGCTCTTCCACGGGCAGCTTGGGCGAGCAGTACTTC. Supplemented by reference TRBV5-1 and TRBJ2-7, the full variable domain reads KAGVTQTPRYLIKTRGQQVTLSCSPISGHRSVSWYQQTPGQGLQFLFEYFSETQRNKGNFPGRFSGRQFSNSRSEMNVSTLELGDSALYLCASSSSTGSLGEQYFGPGTRLTVT.

The V gene is TRBV9, the J gene TRBJ2-3; 8 nucleotides align to TRBD2. The junction had 4 bases not matched to a gene; V was cut back by 0 bases and J by 4 bases. This CDR3 has 15 amino acids. CDR1 and CDR2 (germline): SGDLS, YYNGEE. The CDR3 spells CASSVVGGVPDTQYF. CDR3 coding DNA: TGTGCCAGCAGCGTAGTCGGGGGGGTTCCAGATACGCAGTATTTT.

This clonotype has only a few counts. CDR3 coding DNA: TGTGCCAGCAGCAGCCAACAGGGTGGCCAGCCCCAGCATTTT. This sequence encodes CASSSQQGGQPQHF. The gene calls are TRBV3-1 and TRBJ1-5; D may be TRBD1 (6 bases). V lost 5 bases and J lost 7, with 15 bases in between. CDR1 and CDR2 from the germline V gene are LGHDT and YNNKEL (reference sequence). CDR3 length: 14 residues.

The rearrangement uses TRBV2 and TRBJ1-5; the match to TRBD1 covers 9 bases. The trim removed 6 bases at V and 6 bases at J, leaving 6 bases unmatched. Germline CDR1 SNHLY, CDR2 FYNNEI. This CDR3 spans 14 amino acids. The CDR3 sequence is CASSVQGAFQPQHF. DNA for the CDR3: TGTGCCAGCAGCGTACAGGGGGCTTTTCAGCCCCAGCATTTT.

This sequence joins TRBV28 and TRBJ1-2, with 9 bases identical to TRBD1. Unmatched junction bases numbered 9, after V lost 5 bases and J lost 8 bases. The CDR3 loop spans 14 amino acids. CDR1 MDHEN and CDR2 SYDVKM come from the germline V gene. The CDR3 DNA reads TGTGCCAGCAGTCGCTCCCCGACAGGGGGAGGCTACACCTTC. This encodes CASSRSPTGGGYTF.